This TCR beta chain was identified during a study of persistence of HIV-infected CD4 T cells. Study-level points and caveats: Antigen-responding cells were enriched for degenerate expanded CDR3beta sequences. Compared with CD3/CD28-stimulated cells, CMV- and Gag-responding cells showed lower TCRbeta richness. Bulk TCR data could not be restricted to HIV-1-infected CMV-responding cells.

V was trimmed by 0 bases and J by 0 bases, leaving 18 bases between them. The CDR3 length is 19 residues. The germline gives CDR1 LNHNV, CDR2 YYDKDF (reference sequence). The libraries were made with immunoSEQ version 4 in survey mode. Generated by immunoSEQ multiplex PCR, the TCRdb table keeps only in-frame clones and is missing some. The table includes around 40,000 clones, roughly 90% detected once. Nonspecific anti-CD3/anti-CD28 bead stimulation represents the broad CD4+ T cell repertoire. Responding CD4+ T cells were sorted by upregulation of both CD40 ligand and CD69. Before stimulation, PBMCs underwent CD8+ T cell depletion. As to this clone: Its antigen is unknown.

The origin of this receptor is an adult man with HIV who was CMV-seropositive. This chain joins TRBV15 and TRBJ1-3, with D possibly being TRBD1 (6 bases). This material consisted of CD4+ T cells sorted from PBMCs after 18-hour stimulation, taken from a patient who received antiretroviral therapy. The CDR3: CATSRDGRGGRISGNTIYF. The CDR3 bases are TGTGCCACCAGCAGAGATGGGAGGGGGGGTAGGATCTCTGGAAACACCATATATTTT. The variable domain in full, with the rest retrieved from reference TRBV15 and TRBJ1-3, is DAMVIQNPRYQVTQFGKPVTLSCSQTLNHNVMYWYQQKSSQAPKLLFHYYDKDFNNEADTPDNFQSRRPNTSFCFLDIRSPGLGDTAMYLCATSRDGRGGRISGNTIYFGEGSWLTVV.